These 2 T cell receptor beta chains originate from one sample sequenced in a study of human T cells and chemical hapten exposure. Time point here: patch test 3, about 24 weeks after DPC sensitization. Stated treatment: therapeutic diphenylcyclopropenone sensitization with weekly scalp DPC. TCRdb re-derived calls from the RACE reads in MiXCR, one entry per CDR3 protein. Of 150,000 to 200,000 distinct CDR3 sequences in the sample, around a quarter were seen once. The material was whole blood, obtained in connection with sensitization to the hapten diphenylcyclopropenone (DPC). The source of these receptors is a woman in her thirties or forties with alopecia areata. Some clones in this sample may be carry-over from other donors' samples.

The chain has TRBV20-1 and TRBJ2-2; the D is unclear. Germline assignment: CDR1 DFQATT and CDR2 SNEGSKA (reference sequence). The CDR3 spans 13 residues. V lost 5 bases to trimming and J lost 5 bases, with 12 bases between them. DNA of the CDR3: TGCAGTGCTCAGAGGCCCGTTACCGGGGAGCTGTTTTTT. This encodes CSAQRPVTGELFF.

The V call is TRBV29-1, the J call TRBJ2-7, with D maybe TRBD1 (7 bases). The V end lost 7 bases, the J end lost 3 bases, and 10 bases lay between the germline ends. This CDR3 comprises 11 residues. Germline-derived CDR1 and CDR2 are SQVTM and ANQGSEA. The CDR3 is CSAGDSYEQYF. In DNA, the CDR3 is TGCAGCGCGGGGGACAGCTACGAGCAGTACTTC.